This record covers a single TCR beta chain. Its antigen is unknown. The input lacks base qualities; no much larger clone sits a single base away. The data derive from a study of blood T cell repertoires in COVID-19 (TCRdb year 2020). With regard to the full study: Samples from collaborators originated in the United States, Italy and Spain and spanned both the acute and convalescent phases of COVID-19. Subjects who had been exposed to COVID-19, were actively infected with it, or had recovered from it provided the deeply sampled blood TCRbeta repertoires that made up the dataset. Samples were obtained from the ongoing ImmuneRACE study (first 160 participants) and from 1,254 subjects provided by 6 global collaborators. The prospective study material was composed of cDNA or gDNA derived from T cells, B-cell-depleted T cells, or PBMCs. The repertoires were made available in a free public database intended to serve as a resource for research on the immune response to SARS-CoV-2. The sample metadata nearly always contained a de-identified subject ID, COVID-19 status, age in years and sex. Where available, HLA class I and class II types were taken from metadata supplied by the sample provider and were not determined by assay-based typing. Overall results and qualifications from the work: The amount of clinical and demographic metadata varied by source and participant and was provided uncurated.

TCRbeta CDR3 regions were amplified from genomic DNA by means of the immunoSEQ Assay, a bias-controlled multiplex PCR. The authors' analysis ran thus. Within the assay, amplification of reference gene primers was used to estimate how many nucleated cells each sample contained. Sequence reads were collapsed and filtered to measure the absolute abundance of every unique TCRbeta CDR3 rearrangement. For each sample, productive Simpson clonality was calculated by taking the square root of Simpson's diversity index across productive rearrangements. Held by TCRdb, this immuneACCESS table contains in-frame sequences only and omits some clones. Under half of the omission traces to an unresolved V gene where checked; the cause of the rest is unknown. V, J and clone size derive from that table, while D and trimming were established from the DNA sequence. The table for this sample lists roughly 9,000 clones; 80% to 90% of them were counted only once. The top ten clonotypes cover over 9% of the sample.

The collaborating institutions used their own protocols to collect whole blood in K2EDTA tubes. For TCRbeta analysis, collaborators shipped samples as frozen whole blood, isolated PBMCs, or DNA extracted from either of those sample types. Trimming takes 6 bases off V and 5 bases off J; junction bases not matched to a gene: 9. Based on the germline V gene (reference sequence), the CDR1 and CDR2 sequences are MNHNY and SVGAGI. The CDR3, from cysteine to phenylalanine, totals 14 residues. Left in the record is the CDR3 DNA by itself, 42 bases read in frame from the first base. Recombination connected TRBV6-6 to TRBJ1-1, with 7 bases aligning to TRBD1. The TCR was taken from a man aged 55 to 70 with acute or convalescent COVID-19. Material for sequencing was peripheral blood. The CDR3 amino acid sequence is: CASSPPPGGTEAFF. Read as DNA, the sequence is TGTGCCAGCAGCCCACCCCCAGGGGGGACTGAAGCTTTCTTT.